What follows are 3 T cell receptor beta chains derived from one specimen sequenced in a study of blood T cell repertoires in COVID-19. Profiling relied on immunoSEQ multiplex PCR, and the TCRdb table lists in-frame clones only, not all of them. The sample has about 90,000 clones; more than 65% are singletons. Input material: peripheral blood. All receptors derive from an older man with active or convalescent COVID-19.

V and J are TRBV28 and TRBJ2-5; the match to TRBD1 covers 8 bases. The CDR3 covers 13 residues. V shed 6 bases and J 5 bases; nucleotides not matched to a gene: 5. The germline CDR1 and CDR2 sequences are MDHEN and SYDVKM. CDR3 amino acids: CASSGQGRETQYF. The CDR3 DNA sequence: TGTGCCAGCAGCGGACAGGGCCGGGAGACCCAGTACTTC.

This chain uses TRBV18 with TRBJ2-2; TRBD1 matches 7 bases. This CDR3 spans 17 amino acids. From germline, CDR1 is KGHSH and CDR2 LQKENI. V lost 3 bases and J lost 1; bases outside the gene matches: 8. This chain's CDR3 is CASSPLTDRKNTGELFF. The CDR3 DNA is TGTGCCAGCTCACCGCTTACGGACAGGAAGAACACCGGGGAGCTGTTTTTT.

This clone appeared a few times. The V and J genes are TRBV29-1 and TRBJ1-6; D remains ambiguous. This CDR3 has 13 amino acids. CDR1 and CDR2 (germline): SQVTM, ANQGSEA. V lost 4 bases and J lost 6, with 10 bases in between. CDR3 sequence (DNA): TGCAGCGTTGCCGATGCGTTTAATTCACCCCTCCACTTT. Its translation is CSVADAFNSPLHF.